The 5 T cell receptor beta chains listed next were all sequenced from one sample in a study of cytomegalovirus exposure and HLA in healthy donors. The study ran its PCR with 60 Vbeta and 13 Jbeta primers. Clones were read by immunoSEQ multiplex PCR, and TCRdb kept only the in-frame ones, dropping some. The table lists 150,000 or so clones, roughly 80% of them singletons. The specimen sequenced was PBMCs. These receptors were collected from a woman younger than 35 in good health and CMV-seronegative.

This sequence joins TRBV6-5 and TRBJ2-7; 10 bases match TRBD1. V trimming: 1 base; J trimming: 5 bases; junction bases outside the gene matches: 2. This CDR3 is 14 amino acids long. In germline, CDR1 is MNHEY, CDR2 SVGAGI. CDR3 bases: TGTGCCAGCAGTTACTGGGACAGGGGCGACGAGCAGTACTTC. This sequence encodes CASSYWDRGDEQYF.

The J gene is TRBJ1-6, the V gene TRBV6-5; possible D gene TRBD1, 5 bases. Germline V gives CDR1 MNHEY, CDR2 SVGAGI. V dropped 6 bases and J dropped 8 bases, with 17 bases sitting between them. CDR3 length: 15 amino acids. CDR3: CASSTIGGSDSPLHF. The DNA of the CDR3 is TGTGCCAGCAGCACAATCGGGGGTAGTGATTCACCCCTCCACTTT.

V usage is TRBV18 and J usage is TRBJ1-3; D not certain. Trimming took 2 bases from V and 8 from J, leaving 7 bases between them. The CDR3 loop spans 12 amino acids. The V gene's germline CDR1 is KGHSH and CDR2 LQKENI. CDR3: CASSPTPDTIYF. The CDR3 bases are TGTGCCAGCTCACCAACCCCGGACACCATATATTTT.

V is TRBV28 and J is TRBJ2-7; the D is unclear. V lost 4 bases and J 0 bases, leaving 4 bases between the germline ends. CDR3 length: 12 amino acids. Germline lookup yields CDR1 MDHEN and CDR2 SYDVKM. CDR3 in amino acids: CASSSLSYEQYF. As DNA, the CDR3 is TGTGCCAGCAGTTCTCTCTCCTACGAGCAGTACTTC.

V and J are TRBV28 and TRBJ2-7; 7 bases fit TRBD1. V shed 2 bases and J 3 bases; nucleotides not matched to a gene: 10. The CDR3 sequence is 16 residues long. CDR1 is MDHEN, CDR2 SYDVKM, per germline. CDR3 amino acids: CASSLKFGTAIYEQYF. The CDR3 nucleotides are TGTGCCAGCAGTTTAAAGTTCGGGACAGCCATCTACGAGCAGTACTTC.